The rows below give T cell receptor beta chains drawn from one sample of a study of blood T cell repertoires in COVID-19. The assay was immunoSEQ multiplex PCR, and TCRdb's table has in-frame clones only and misses some. The sample holds hundreds of thousands of clones, approximately 86% seen once. Source material: PBMCs or T cells enriched from blood (not recorded which). These receptors came from a woman aged 18-29 years who had recovered from COVID-19. The CDR3 runs from the conserved cysteine through the conserved F or W. The order of the fields is clone size, J gene, V gene, CDR3 length, D gene, CDR3 DNA, CDR3 protein. A D gene is named only where the DNA matches it firmly. The size field is filled for only some rows; it gives once, few, many or a size class.

>few|TRBJ1-5|TRBV6-5|16|-
TGTGCCAGCAGTTACTACCCTCCGCGGGCCAATCAGCCCCAGCATTTT
CASSYYPPRANQPQHF
>-|TRBJ1-3|TRBV28|12|-
TGTGCCAGCACCGATCTTTTCGGCACCATATATTTT
CASTDLFGTIYF
>-|TRBJ1-3|TRBV11-2|16|-
TGTGCCAGCAGCTTAGGTCGGGGAGCATCGGGAGACACCATATATTTT
CASSLGRGASGDTIYF
>-|TRBJ1-6|TRBV7-9|16|-
TGTGCCAGCAGCTTTGTCGTTGGCGGTGGTAATTCACCCCTCCACTTT
CASSFVVGGGNSPLHF
>-|TRBJ1-4|TRBV6-5|14|TRBD1
TGTGCCAGCAGCGGGTGGACAGGTTTAGAAAAACTGTTTTTT
CASSGWTGLEKLFF
>once|TRBJ1-1|TRBV5-3|14|-
TGTGCCAGAAGCTTGGACAAAACGAACACTGAAGCTTTCTTT
CARSLDKTNTEAFF
>-|TRBJ2-7|TRBV6-5|12|-
TGTGCCAGCAGTTCCAGGGGCTACGAGCAGTACTTC
CASSSRGYEQYF
>-|TRBJ2-2|TRBV20-1|13|-
TGCAGTGCTAGTCGGGTGGACACCGGGGAGCTGTTTTTT
CSASRVDTGELFF
>-|TRBJ1-3|TRBV5-1|15|-
TGCGCCAGCAGGGCTTCAGGAAGCTCTGGAAACACCATATATTTT
CASRASGSSGNTIYF
>-|TRBJ1-6|TRBV5-1|16|-
TGCGCCAGCAGCTTGACCATGACAGGTTTCGGTTCACCCCTCCACTTT
CASSLTMTGFGSPLHF
>-|TRBJ2-7|TRBV4-3|14|-
TGCGCCAGCAGCCCACGATTGGCCTCCTACGAGCAGTACTTC
CASSPRLASYEQYF
>-|TRBJ2-7|TRBV4-1|17|-
TGCGCCAGCAGCCAAATAATAGGGGGGGTACACTCCTACGAGCAGTACTTC
CASSQIIGGVHSYEQYF
>once|TRBJ1-5|TRBV18|17|TRBD1
TGTGCCAGCTCACCCGTCGCCGGGACAGGGTACGCAGAGCCCCAGCATTTT
CASSPVAGTGYAEPQHF
>-|TRBJ2-7|TRBV6-2/TRBV6-3|15|TRBD1
TGTGCCAGCAGTTACTCTGGGACAGGGGGCTACGAGCAGTACTTC
CASSYSGTGGYEQYF
>-|TRBJ1-1|TRBV10-3|15|TRBD1
TGTGCCATCAGTGACCCGGGACAGGTGAACACTGAAGCTTTCTTT
CAISDPGQVNTEAFF
>-|TRBJ2-5|TRBV28|20|TRBD2
TGTGCCAGCAGTCCACAAAGGAGCGGGGGGCAGCGGAGAGACCAAGAGACCCAGTACTTC
CASSPQRSGGQRRDQETQYF
>-|TRBJ2-3|TRBV5-1|15|-
TGCGCCAGCCAGATTGGACAGTCAGACACAGATACGCAGTATTTT
CASQIGQSDTDTQYF
>-|TRBJ2-7|TRBV10-3|12|-
TGTGCCATCGCAGGGTCGAACTACGAGCAGTACTTC
CAIAGSNYEQYF
>-|TRBJ2-5|TRBV12-3/TRBV12-4|13|TRBD1
TGTGCCAGCAATTGGGGACAGGGGCTCACCCAGTACTTC
CASNWGQGLTQYF
>-|TRBJ1-6|TRBV5-6|17|-
TGTGCCAGCAGCTTGGCCCGCCAGGCCGCTTATAATTCACCCCTCCACTTT
CASSLARQAAYNSPLHF